A selection of T cell receptor beta chains follows, all from one sample in a study of cytomegalovirus exposure and HLA in healthy donors. Sequencing used immunoSEQ multiplex PCR; TCRdb keeps in-frame clones, though not all of them. The sample gives over 200,000 clones, roughly 84% of which show up once; 1.5% to 2% is in the top ten. The sample comprised PBMCs. Receptor source: a woman aged 18-29 years in good health and CMV-seropositive. Each CDR3 is given with its conserved first and last residue. Each record gives: J gene, clone size, V gene, CDR3 protein. Not every row has a clone size; where given, it reads once, few, many or a size class.

j_call: TRBJ2-7; clone_size: .; v_call: TRBV19; cdr3_aa: CASSYSRQGYEQYF
j_call: TRBJ2-7; clone_size: .; v_call: TRBV7-2; cdr3_aa: CASSLAVGVYEQYF
j_call: TRBJ1-5; clone_size: .; v_call: TRBV19; cdr3_aa: CASMEAFNQPQHF
j_call: TRBJ1-3; clone_size: .; v_call: TRBV28; cdr3_aa: CASSFPGGISGNTIYF
j_call: TRBJ1-5; clone_size: .; v_call: TRBV28; cdr3_aa: CASSWDSFNQPQHF
j_call: TRBJ1-1; clone_size: few; v_call: TRBV18; cdr3_aa: CASSLTGGGNTEAFF
j_call: TRBJ2-2; clone_size: .; v_call: TRBV5-1; cdr3_aa: CASSLSPGFPGELFF
j_call: TRBJ1-1; clone_size: .; v_call: TRBV5-1; cdr3_aa: CASSRGGSTEAFF
j_call: TRBJ2-1; clone_size: once; v_call: TRBV5-1; cdr3_aa: CASSLGGGQGAYNEQFF
j_call: TRBJ2-7; clone_size: .; v_call: TRBV2; cdr3_aa: CASSERTARPYEQYF
j_call: TRBJ1-2; clone_size: .; v_call: TRBV5-8; cdr3_aa: CASSPGQGYGYTF
j_call: TRBJ2-5; clone_size: .; v_call: TRBV27; cdr3_aa: CASSLSGLAGETQYF
j_call: TRBJ1-2; clone_size: .; v_call: TRBV28; cdr3_aa: CASVERTSNYGYTF
j_call: TRBJ1-4; clone_size: .; v_call: TRBV10-3; cdr3_aa: CAISGQGENEKLFF
j_call: TRBJ2-2; clone_size: .; v_call: TRBV6-5; cdr3_aa: CASSLSAGELFF
j_call: TRBJ2-7; clone_size: .; v_call: TRBV11-2; cdr3_aa: CASSLEPIQEQYF
j_call: TRBJ2-7; clone_size: .; v_call: TRBV6-5; cdr3_aa: CASSYEDRVIYEQYF
j_call: TRBJ2-2; clone_size: once; v_call: TRBV5-1; cdr3_aa: CASSLGDRPANTGELFF
j_call: TRBJ2-1; clone_size: .; v_call: TRBV25-1; cdr3_aa: CASTRGNEQFF
j_call: TRBJ1-1; clone_size: .; v_call: TRBV27; cdr3_aa: CASSQSGDTEAFF
j_call: TRBJ2-7; clone_size: .; v_call: TRBV15; cdr3_aa: CATSKDRGESYEQYF
j_call: TRBJ2-1; clone_size: many; v_call: TRBV6-4; cdr3_aa: CASSGTSGSNEQFF
j_call: TRBJ1-3; clone_size: once; v_call: TRBV27; cdr3_aa: CASSPRTGGNTIYF
j_call: TRBJ1-4; clone_size: .; v_call: TRBV27; cdr3_aa: CASSRAGATNEKLFF
j_call: TRBJ2-1; clone_size: .; v_call: TRBV6-5; cdr3_aa: CASSYEGTGVDEQFF
j_call: TRBJ2-7; clone_size: .; v_call: TRBV4-1; cdr3_aa: CASSPRTSGTYEQYF